This T cell receptor (beta chain) was sequenced for a study of CD8 T cells in ankylosing spondylitis. Study-wide points: Within matched ankylosing spondylitis synovial fluid, disease-linked clones were reportedly significantly enriched. Disease-linked clones bore a CD8+ phenotype, appearing relatively rarely in peripheral blood. Eight highly homologous variants formed a TCR beta motif that appeared characteristic of ankylosing spondylitis blood.

The authors made TCR beta libraries by quantitative 5'-RACE with molecular barcodes. In TCRdb, the 5' RACE reads were re-called with MiXCR into one record per CDR3 protein. The sample contains roughly 400,000 distinct CDR3 sequences, 20% to 25% of which appear only once. The count of this clonotype is one. Antigen unknown. With 6 bases removed from V and 0 bases from J, the gap between germline ends came to 18 bases. Germline-derived CDR1 and CDR2 are SNHLY and FYNNEI. This CDR3 contains 16 residues. The origin of this receptor is a male donor with ankylosing spondylitis. The V call is TRBV2, the J call TRBJ2-7; D unclear. Sequencing was done on a sample of blood, either unsorted or a sorted T cell fraction (not recorded which). CDR3 region: CASRAIGSGTSYEQYF. The CDR3 region has the DNA TGTGCCAGCAGGGCAATCGGGTCGGGCACCTCCTACGAGCAGTACTTC.